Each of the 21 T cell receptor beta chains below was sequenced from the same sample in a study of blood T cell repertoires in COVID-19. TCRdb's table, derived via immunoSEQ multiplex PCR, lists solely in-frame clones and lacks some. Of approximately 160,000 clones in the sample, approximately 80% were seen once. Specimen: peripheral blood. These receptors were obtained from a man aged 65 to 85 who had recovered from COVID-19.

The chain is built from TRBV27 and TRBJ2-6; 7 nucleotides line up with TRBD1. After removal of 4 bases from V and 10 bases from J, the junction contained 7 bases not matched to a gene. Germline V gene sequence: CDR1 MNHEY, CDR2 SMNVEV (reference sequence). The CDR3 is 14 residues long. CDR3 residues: CASSSGQRLNVLTF. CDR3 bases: TGTGCCAGCAGTTCGGGACAGCGATTAAACGTCCTGACTTTC.

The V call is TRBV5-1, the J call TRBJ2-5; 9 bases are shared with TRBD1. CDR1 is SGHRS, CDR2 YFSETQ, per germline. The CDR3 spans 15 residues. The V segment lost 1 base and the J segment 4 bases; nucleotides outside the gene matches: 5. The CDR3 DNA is TGCGCCAGCAGCTTGTATGGGACAGGGAGAGAGACCCAGTACTTC. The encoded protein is CASSLYGTGRETQYF.

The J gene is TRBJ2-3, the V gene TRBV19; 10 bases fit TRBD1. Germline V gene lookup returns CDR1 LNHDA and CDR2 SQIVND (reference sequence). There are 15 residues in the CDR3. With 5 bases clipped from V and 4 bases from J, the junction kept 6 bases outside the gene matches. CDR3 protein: CASSRPGQGSDTQYF. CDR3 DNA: TGTGCCAGTAGTCGCCCGGGACAGGGGTCAGATACGCAGTATTTT.

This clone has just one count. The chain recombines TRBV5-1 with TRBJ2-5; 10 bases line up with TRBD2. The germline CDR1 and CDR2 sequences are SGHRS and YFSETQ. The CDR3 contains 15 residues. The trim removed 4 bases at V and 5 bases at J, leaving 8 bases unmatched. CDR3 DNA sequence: TGCGCCAGCAGCCGTTCTAGCGGGAGCATGGAGACCCAGTACTTC. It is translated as CASSRSSGSMETQYF.

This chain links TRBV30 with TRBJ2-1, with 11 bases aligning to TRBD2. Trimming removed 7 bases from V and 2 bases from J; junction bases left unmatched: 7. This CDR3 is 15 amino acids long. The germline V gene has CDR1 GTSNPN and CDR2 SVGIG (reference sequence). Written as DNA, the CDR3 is TGTGCCTTATTTCTAGCGGGAGGCACCTACAATGAGCAGTTCTTC. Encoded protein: CALFLAGGTYNEQFF.

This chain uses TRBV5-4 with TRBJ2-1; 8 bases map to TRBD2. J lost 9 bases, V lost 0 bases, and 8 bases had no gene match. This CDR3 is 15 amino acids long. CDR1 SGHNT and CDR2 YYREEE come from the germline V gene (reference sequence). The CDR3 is CASSLALGLAREQFF. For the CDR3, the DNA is TGTGCCAGCAGCTTGGCCTTAGGACTAGCACGTGAGCAGTTCTTC.

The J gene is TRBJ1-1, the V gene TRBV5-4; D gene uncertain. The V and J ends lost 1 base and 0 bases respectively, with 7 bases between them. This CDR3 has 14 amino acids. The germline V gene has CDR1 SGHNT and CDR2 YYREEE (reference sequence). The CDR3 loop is CASSLSYLNTEAFF. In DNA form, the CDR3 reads TGTGCCAGCAGCTTGTCCTACTTGAACACTGAAGCTTTCTTT.

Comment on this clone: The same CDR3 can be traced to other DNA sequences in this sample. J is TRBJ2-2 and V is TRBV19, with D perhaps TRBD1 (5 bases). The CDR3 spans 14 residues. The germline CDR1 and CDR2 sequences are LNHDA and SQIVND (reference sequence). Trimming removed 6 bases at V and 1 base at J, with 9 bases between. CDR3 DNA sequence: TGTGCCAGTAGGGAGCAGGGGAACACCGGGGAGCTGTTTTTT. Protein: CASREQGNTGELFF.

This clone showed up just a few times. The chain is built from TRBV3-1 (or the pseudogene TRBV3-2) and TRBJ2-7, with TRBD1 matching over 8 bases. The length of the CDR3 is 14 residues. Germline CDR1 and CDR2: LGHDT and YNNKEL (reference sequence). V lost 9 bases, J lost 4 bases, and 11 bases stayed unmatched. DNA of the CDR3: TGTGCCAGGAGATTGGGACAGGTCCTATACGAGCAGTACTTC. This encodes CARRLGQVLYEQYF.

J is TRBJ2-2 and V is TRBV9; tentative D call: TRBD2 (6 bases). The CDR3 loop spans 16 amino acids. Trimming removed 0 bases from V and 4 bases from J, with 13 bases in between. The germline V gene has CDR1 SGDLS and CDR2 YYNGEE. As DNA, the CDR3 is TGTGCCAGCAGCGTAGACCCGGGAGAGGGCACCGGGGAGCTGTTTTTT. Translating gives CASSVDPGEGTGELFF. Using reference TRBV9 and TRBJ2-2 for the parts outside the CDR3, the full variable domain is DSGVTQTPKHLITATGQRVTLRCSPRSGDLSVYWYQQSLDQGLQFLIQYYNGEERAKGNILERFSAQQFPDLHSELNLSSLELGDSALYFCASSVDPGEGTGELFFGEGSRLTVL.

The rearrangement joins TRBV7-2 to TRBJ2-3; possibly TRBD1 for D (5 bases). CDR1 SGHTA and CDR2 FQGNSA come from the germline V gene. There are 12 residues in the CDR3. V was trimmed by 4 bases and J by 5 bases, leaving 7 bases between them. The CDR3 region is CASSSGLDTQYF. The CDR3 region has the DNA TGTGCCAGCAGCTCAGGGTTAGATACGCAGTATTTT.

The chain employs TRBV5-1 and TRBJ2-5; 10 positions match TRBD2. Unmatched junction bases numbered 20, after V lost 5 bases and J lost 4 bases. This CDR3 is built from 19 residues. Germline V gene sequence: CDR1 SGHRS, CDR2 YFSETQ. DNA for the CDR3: TGCGCCAGCAGTTCTCCCTTCGGGGCTAGCGGGAGTGGTTTAGAGACCCAGTACTTC. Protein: CASSSPFGASGSGLETQYF. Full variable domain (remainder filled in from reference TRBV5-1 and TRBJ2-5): KAGVTQTPRYLIKTRGQQVTLSCSPISGHRSVSWYQQTPGQGLQFLFEYFSETQRNKGNFPGRFSGRQFSNSRSEMNVSTLELGDSALYLCASSSPFGASGSGLETQYFGPGTRLLVL.

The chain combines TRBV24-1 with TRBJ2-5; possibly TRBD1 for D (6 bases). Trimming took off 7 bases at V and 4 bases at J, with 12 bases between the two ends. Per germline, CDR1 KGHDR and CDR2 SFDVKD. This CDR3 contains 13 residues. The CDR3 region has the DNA TGTGCCACCAGGGACAGTCCGGGAGAGACCCAGTACTTC. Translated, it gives CATRDSPGETQYF.

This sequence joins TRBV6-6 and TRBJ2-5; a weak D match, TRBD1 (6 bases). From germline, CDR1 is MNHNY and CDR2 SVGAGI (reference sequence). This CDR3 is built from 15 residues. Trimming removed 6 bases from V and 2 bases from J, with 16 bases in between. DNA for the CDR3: TGTGCCAGCAGCCCTATGACAGGTTATCAAGAGACCCAGTACTTC. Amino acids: CASSPMTGYQETQYF.

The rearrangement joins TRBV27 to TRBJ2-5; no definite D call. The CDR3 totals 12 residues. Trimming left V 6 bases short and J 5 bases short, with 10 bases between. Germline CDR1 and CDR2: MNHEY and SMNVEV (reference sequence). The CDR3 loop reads CASRRDWETQYF. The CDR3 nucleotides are TGTGCCAGCAGGCGAGATTGGGAGACCCAGTACTTC.

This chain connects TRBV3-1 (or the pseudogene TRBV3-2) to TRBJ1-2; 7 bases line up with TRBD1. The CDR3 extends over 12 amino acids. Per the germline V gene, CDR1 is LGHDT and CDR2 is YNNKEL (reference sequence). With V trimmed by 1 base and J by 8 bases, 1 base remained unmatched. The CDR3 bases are TGTGCCAGCAGCCAAGGACAGGGCGGCTACACCTTC. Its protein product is CASSQGQGGYTF.

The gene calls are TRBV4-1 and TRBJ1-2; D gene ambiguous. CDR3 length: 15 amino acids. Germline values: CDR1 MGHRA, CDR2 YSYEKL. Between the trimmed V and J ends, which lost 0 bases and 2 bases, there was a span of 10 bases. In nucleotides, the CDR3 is TGCGCCAGCAGCCAAGATAGGAGGATGAACTATGGCTACACCTTC. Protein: CASSQDRRMNYGYTF.

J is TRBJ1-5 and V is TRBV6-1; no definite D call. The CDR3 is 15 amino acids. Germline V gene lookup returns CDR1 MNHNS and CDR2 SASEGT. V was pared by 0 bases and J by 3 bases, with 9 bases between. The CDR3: CASSEAGGPNQPQHF. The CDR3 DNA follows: TGTGCCAGCAGTGAAGCCGGCGGTCCCAATCAGCCCCAGCATTTT.

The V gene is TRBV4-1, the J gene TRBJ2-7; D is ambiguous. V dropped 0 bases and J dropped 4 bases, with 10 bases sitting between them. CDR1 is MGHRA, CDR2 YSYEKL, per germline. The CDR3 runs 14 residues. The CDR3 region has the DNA TGCGCCAGCAGCCAAGAAGACGGAGCTTACGAGCAGTACTTC. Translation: CASSQEDGAYEQYF.

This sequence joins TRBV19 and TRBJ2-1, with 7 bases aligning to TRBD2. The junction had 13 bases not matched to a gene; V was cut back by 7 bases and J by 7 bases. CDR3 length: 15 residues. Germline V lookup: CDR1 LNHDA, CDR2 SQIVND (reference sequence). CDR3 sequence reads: CASTPLAGARNEQFF. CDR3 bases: TGTGCCAGTACCCCTCTCGCGGGAGCTCGTAATGAGCAGTTCTTC.

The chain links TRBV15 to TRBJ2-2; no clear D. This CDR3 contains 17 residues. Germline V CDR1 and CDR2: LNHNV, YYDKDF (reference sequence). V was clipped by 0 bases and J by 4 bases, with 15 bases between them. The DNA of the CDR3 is TGTGCCACCAGCAGAGATCGGGTTAGCCCACGCACCGGGGAGCTGTTTTTT. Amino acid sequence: CATSRDRVSPRTGELFF.